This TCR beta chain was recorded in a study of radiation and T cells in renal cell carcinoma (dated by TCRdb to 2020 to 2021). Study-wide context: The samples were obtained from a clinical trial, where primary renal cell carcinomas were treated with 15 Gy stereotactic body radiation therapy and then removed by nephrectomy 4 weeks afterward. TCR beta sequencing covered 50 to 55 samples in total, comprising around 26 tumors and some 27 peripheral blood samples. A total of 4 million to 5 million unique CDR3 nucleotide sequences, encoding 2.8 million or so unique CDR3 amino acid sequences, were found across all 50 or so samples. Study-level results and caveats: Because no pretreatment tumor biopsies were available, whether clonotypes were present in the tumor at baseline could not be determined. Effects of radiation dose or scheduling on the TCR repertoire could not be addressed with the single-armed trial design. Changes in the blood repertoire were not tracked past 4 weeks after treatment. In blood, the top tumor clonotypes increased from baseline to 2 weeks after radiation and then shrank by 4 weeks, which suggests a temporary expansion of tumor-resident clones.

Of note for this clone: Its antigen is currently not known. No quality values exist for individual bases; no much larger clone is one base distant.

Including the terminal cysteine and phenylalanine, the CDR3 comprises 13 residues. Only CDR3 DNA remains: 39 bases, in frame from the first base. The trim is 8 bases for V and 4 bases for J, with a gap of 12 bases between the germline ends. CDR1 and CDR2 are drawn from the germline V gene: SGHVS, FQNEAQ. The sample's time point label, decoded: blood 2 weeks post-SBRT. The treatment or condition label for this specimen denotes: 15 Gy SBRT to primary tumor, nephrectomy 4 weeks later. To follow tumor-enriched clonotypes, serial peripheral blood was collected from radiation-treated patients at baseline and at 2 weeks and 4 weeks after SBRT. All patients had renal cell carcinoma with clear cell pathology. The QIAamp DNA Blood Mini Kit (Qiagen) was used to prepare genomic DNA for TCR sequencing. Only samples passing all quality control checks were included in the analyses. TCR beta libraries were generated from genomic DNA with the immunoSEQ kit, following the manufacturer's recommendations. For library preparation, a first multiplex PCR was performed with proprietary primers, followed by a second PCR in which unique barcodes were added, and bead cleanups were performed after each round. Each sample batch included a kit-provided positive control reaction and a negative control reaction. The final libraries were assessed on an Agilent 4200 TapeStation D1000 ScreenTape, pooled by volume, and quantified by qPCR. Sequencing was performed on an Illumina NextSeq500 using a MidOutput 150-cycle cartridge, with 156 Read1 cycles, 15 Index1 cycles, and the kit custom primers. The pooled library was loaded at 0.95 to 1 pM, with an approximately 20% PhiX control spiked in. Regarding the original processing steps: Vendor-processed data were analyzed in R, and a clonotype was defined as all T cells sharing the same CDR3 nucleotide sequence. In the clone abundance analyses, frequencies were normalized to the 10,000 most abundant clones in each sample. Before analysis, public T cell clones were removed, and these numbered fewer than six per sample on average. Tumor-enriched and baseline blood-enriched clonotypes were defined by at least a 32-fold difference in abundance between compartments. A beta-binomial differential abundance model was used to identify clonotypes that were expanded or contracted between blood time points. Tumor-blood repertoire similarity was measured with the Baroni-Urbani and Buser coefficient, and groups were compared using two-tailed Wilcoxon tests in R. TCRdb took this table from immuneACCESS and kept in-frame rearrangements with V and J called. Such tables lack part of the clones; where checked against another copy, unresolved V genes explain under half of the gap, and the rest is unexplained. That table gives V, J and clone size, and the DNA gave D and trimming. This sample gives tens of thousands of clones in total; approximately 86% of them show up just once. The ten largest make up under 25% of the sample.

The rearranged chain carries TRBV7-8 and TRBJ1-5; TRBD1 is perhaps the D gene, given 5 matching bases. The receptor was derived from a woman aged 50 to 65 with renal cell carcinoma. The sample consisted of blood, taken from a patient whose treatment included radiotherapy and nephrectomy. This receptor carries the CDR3 CASARGVNQPQHF. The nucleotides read TGTGCCAGCGCCCGGGGGGTTAATCAGCCCCAGCATTTT.